This passage covers 8 T cell receptor beta chains from one sample sequenced in a study of blood T cell repertoires in COVID-19. Generated by immunoSEQ multiplex PCR, the TCRdb table keeps only in-frame clones and is missing some. Among 150,000 or so clones listed, around 89% were seen once. Sequenced sample: peripheral blood. Receptors were obtained from a woman in her thirties or forties with acute or convalescent COVID-19.

This clone turned up a few times. The chain employs TRBV24-1 and TRBJ2-7; 12 bases fit TRBD1. V dropped 7 bases and J dropped 3; count of bases not matched to a gene: 6. Germline V CDR1 and CDR2: KGHDR, SFDVKD. The CDR3 length is 15 residues. CDR3 residues: CATSVRDRGLYEQYF. CDR3 nucleotide sequence: TGTGCCACCAGCGTCCGGGACAGGGGGCTCTACGAGCAGTACTTC.

This CDR3 is CASSSGQGYEQYF. Written as DNA, the CDR3 is TGTGCCAGCAGTTCAGGACAGGGCTACGAGCAGTACTTC. V is TRBV6-5 and J is TRBJ2-7; 8 nucleotides line up with TRBD1. Looked up from germline, CDR1 is MNHEY and CDR2 is SVGAGI. The J segment lost 3 bases and the V segment lost 4 bases, leaving 2 bases of the junction unmatched. There are 13 residues in the CDR3.

V is TRBV28 and J is TRBJ1-1, with TRBD1 matching over 10 bases. The germline gives CDR1 MDHEN, CDR2 SYDVKM. The CDR3 loop spans 16 amino acids. The junction had 11 bases not matched to a gene; V was cut back by 4 bases and J by 6 bases. The CDR3 DNA follows: TGTGCCAGCAGTTCGCCGGGACAGGGGCGTATGTCTGAAGCTTTCTTT. It encodes CASSSPGQGRMSEAFF. The variable domain in full, with the rest retrieved from reference TRBV28 and TRBJ1-1, is DVKVTQSSRYLVKRTGEKVFLECVQDMDHENMFWYRQDPGLGLRLIYFSYDVKMKEKGDIPEGYSVSREKKERFSLILESASTNQTSMYLCASSSPGQGRMSEAFFGQGTRLTVV.

V and J are TRBV19 and TRBJ1-5; D is perhaps TRBD1 (5 bases). Germline values: CDR1 LNHDA, CDR2 SQIVND (reference sequence). This CDR3 region has 12 residues. V lost 6 bases, J lost 9 bases, and 12 bases lay in between. The CDR3 DNA follows: TGTGCCAGTAGCGGGGGGTCGGGGCCCCAGCATTTT. The encoded protein is CASSGGSGPQHF. Supplemented by reference TRBV19 and TRBJ1-5, the full variable domain reads DGGITQSPKYLFRKEGQNVTLSCEQNLNHDAMYWYRQDPGQGLRLIYYSQIVNDFQKGDIAEGYSVSREKKESFPLTVTSAQKNPTAFYLCASSGGSGPQHFGDGTRLSIL.

The CDR3: CASPGVSGNTIYF. DNA of the CDR3: TGTGCCAGCCCGGGGGTTTCTGGAAACACCATATATTTT. V is TRBV19 and J is TRBJ1-3; a possible D gene is TRBD1 (5 bases). Germline assignment: CDR1 LNHDA and CDR2 SQIVND (reference sequence). This CDR3 has 13 amino acids. Trimming left V 9 bases short and J 1 base short, with 10 bases between.

V and J are TRBV29-1 and TRBJ2-7, with a tentative D call TRBD2 (6 bases). The CDR3 loop spans 12 amino acids. The germline gives CDR1 SQVTM, CDR2 ANQGSEA. The germline V and J ends were trimmed by 4 bases and 4 bases, with 11 bases remaining between them. The CDR3 protein is CSVGSGEYEQYF. In DNA form, the CDR3 reads TGCAGCGTTGGGTCGGGGGAGTACGAGCAGTACTTC.

The rearrangement uses TRBV7-2 and TRBJ2-7, with a weak D call TRBD1 (6 bases). The V and J ends lost 4 bases and 1 base respectively, with 11 bases between them. The germline V gene has CDR1 SGHTA and CDR2 FQGNSA. The CDR3 runs to 14 residues. In nucleotides, the CDR3 is TGTGCCAGCAGCTCTGAAGGGGGATCCTACGAGCAGTACTTC. The encoded protein is CASSSEGGSYEQYF.

The chain carries TRBV3-1 (or the pseudogene TRBV3-2) and TRBJ1-6, with a weak D call TRBD1 (5 bases). Germline V CDR1 and CDR2: LGHDT, YNNKEL (reference sequence). CDR3 length: 16 amino acids. Between the trimmed V and J ends, which lost 1 base and 9 bases, there was a span of 16 bases. The CDR3 DNA reads TGTGCCAGCAGCCAAGGGGTCAGGGATGGCGTTTCACCCCTCCACTTT. Its protein is CASSQGVRDGVSPLHF.